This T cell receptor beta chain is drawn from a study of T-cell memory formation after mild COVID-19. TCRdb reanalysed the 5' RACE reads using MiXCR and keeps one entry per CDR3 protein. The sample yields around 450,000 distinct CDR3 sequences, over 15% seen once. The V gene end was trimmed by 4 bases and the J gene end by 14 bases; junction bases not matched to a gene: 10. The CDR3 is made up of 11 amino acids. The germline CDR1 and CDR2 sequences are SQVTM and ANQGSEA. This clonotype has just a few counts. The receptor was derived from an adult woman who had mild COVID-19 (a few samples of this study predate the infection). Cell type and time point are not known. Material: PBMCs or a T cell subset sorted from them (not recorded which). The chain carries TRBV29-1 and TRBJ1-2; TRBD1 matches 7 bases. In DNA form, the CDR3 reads TGCAGCGTTGGAGGGACAGAGGTTAGGACCTTC. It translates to CSVGGTEVRTF.